Listed below are T cell receptor beta chains from one sample, sequenced in a study of cytomegalovirus exposure and HLA in healthy donors. TCRdb keeps only in-frame clones here, not all; method: immunoSEQ multiplex PCR. The table includes roughly 190,000 clones, around 83% detected once. Specimen: PBMCs. The receptor source for this set is a man aged 40-49 years in good health and CMV-seropositive. The CDR3 runs from the conserved cysteine through the conserved F or W. The D gene is left open where the match is weak. Only some rows state a clone size, as once, few, many or a class for expanded clones.

d_gene: NA; len: 15; abundance: NA; v_gene: TRBV5-1; j_gene: TRBJ2-2; CDR3aa: CASSQVQSNTGELFF; CDR3nt: TGCGCCAGCAGCCAAGTGCAGTCGAACACCGGGGAGCTGTTTTTT
d_gene: NA; len: 12; abundance: NA; v_gene: TRBV7-9; j_gene: TRBJ2-7; CDR3aa: CASRVLGDEQYF; CDR3nt: TGTGCCAGCAGAGTCCTGGGCGACGAGCAGTACTTC
d_gene: TRBD1; len: 15; abundance: NA; v_gene: TRBV29-1; j_gene: TRBJ1-2; CDR3aa: CSVLDPGQGAFGYTF; CDR3nt: TGCAGCGTTCTGGACCCGGGACAGGGGGCGTTTGGCTACACCTTC
d_gene: TRBD2; len: 20; abundance: NA; v_gene: TRBV5-1; j_gene: TRBJ2-2; CDR3aa: CASSLSWTSGSPSNTGELFF; CDR3nt: TGCGCCAGCAGCTTGTCCTGGACTAGCGGGAGCCCGTCAAACACCGGGGAGCTGTTTTTT
d_gene: TRBD2; len: 15; abundance: NA; v_gene: TRBV4-3; j_gene: TRBJ2-7; CDR3aa: CASSQQGAGGYEQYF; CDR3nt: TGCGCCAGCAGCCAGCAGGGAGCGGGAGGTTACGAGCAGTACTTC
d_gene: NA; len: 13; abundance: NA; v_gene: TRBV6-1; j_gene: TRBJ2-1; CDR3aa: CASSEGRGIEQFF; CDR3nt: TGTGCCAGCAGTGAAGGTCGCGGGATAGAGCAGTTCTTC
d_gene: TRBD2; len: 17; abundance: few; v_gene: TRBV4-1; j_gene: TRBJ2-3; CDR3aa: CASSQDRTGGATDTQYF; CDR3nt: TGCGCCAGCAGCCAAGATCGGACGGGAGGGGCGACAGATACGCAGTATTTT
d_gene: NA; len: 14; abundance: NA; v_gene: TRBV18; j_gene: TRBJ2-5; CDR3aa: CASSPAGMFETQYF; CDR3nt: TGTGCCAGCTCACCAGCAGGGATGTTTGAGACCCAGTACTTC
d_gene: NA; len: 16; abundance: NA; v_gene: TRBV19; j_gene: TRBJ1-1; CDR3aa: CASSKMSVGGRTEAFF; CDR3nt: TGTGCCAGTAGTAAGATGTCAGTGGGAGGGAGGACTGAAGCTTTCTTT
d_gene: NA; len: 15; abundance: NA; v_gene: TRBV15; j_gene: TRBJ2-2; CDR3aa: CATFDPRKNTGELFF; CDR3nt: TGTGCCACCTTTGATCCCAGGAAGAACACCGGGGAGCTGTTTTTT
d_gene: TRBD2; len: 16; abundance: few; v_gene: TRBV4-1; j_gene: TRBJ2-2; CDR3aa: CASSKRAAGGDGELFF; CDR3nt: TGCGCCAGCAGCAAAAGAGCAGCGGGAGGTGACGGGGAGCTGTTTTTT
d_gene: TRBD2; len: 15; abundance: NA; v_gene: TRBV6-5; j_gene: TRBJ2-1; CDR3aa: CASSRSGTRYNEQFF; CDR3nt: TGTGCCAGCAGCCGGAGCGGGACCCGCTACAATGAGCAGTTCTTC
d_gene: TRBD2; len: 22; abundance: NA; v_gene: TRBV7-8; j_gene: TRBJ2-7; CDR3aa: CASSLAVWGGRIAGSPYGEQYF; CDR3nt: TGTGCCAGCAGCTTAGCCGTGTGGGGGGGGCGGATAGCGGGAAGCCCATATGGGGAGCAGTACTTC
d_gene: TRBD1; len: 15; abundance: NA; v_gene: TRBV5-4; j_gene: TRBJ2-5; CDR3aa: CASSTGQGAGETQYF; CDR3nt: TGTGCCAGCAGCACGGGACAGGGGGCAGGTGAGACCCAGTACTTC
d_gene: TRBD1; len: 13; abundance: once; v_gene: TRBV28; j_gene: TRBJ2-4; CDR3aa: CASSLRQGNIQYF; CDR3nt: TGTGCCAGCAGTTTACGACAGGGGAACATTCAGTACTTC
d_gene: NA; len: 12; abundance: few; v_gene: TRBV4-3; j_gene: TRBJ2-1; CDR3aa: CASSQQDNEQFF; CDR3nt: TGCGCCAGCAGCCAACAGGACAATGAGCAGTTCTTC
d_gene: NA; len: 13; abundance: NA; v_gene: TRBV7-9; j_gene: TRBJ1-5; CDR3aa: CASSADPGASQHF; CDR3nt: TGTGCCAGCAGCGCCGATCCTGGGGCCTCCCAGCATTTT
d_gene: TRBD2; len: 15; abundance: NA; v_gene: TRBV11-2; j_gene: TRBJ2-7; CDR3aa: CASSLTLTSGSEQYF; CDR3nt: TGTGCCAGCAGCTTAACGTTAACTAGCGGGAGCGAGCAGTACTTC
d_gene: TRBD1; len: 15; abundance: NA; v_gene: TRBV5-1; j_gene: TRBJ1-1; CDR3aa: CASSPTLTGGTEAFF; CDR3nt: TGCGCCAGCAGCCCGACGTTAACAGGGGGCACTGAAGCTTTCTTT
d_gene: NA; len: 15; abundance: NA; v_gene: TRBV2; j_gene: TRBJ2-7; CDR3aa: CASSEGTPITYEQYF; CDR3nt: TGTGCCAGCAGTGAAGGGACTCCTATTACCTACGAGCAGTACTTC
d_gene: TRBD1; len: 14; abundance: NA; v_gene: TRBV12-5; j_gene: TRBJ1-5; CDR3aa: CASGFGTGEQPQHF; CDR3nt: TGTGCTAGTGGTTTCGGGACAGGGGAACAGCCCCAGCATTTT
d_gene: TRBD2; len: 16; abundance: NA; v_gene: TRBV5-1; j_gene: TRBJ2-3; CDR3aa: CASSTGLAAATDTQYF; CDR3nt: TGCGCCAGCAGCACGGGACTAGCGGCCGCCACAGATACGCAGTATTTT
d_gene: NA; len: 15; abundance: NA; v_gene: TRBV19; j_gene: TRBJ1-1; CDR3aa: CASISVGLGDTEAFF; CDR3nt: TGTGCCAGTATCTCCGTTGGGTTAGGGGACACTGAAGCTTTCTTT
d_gene: NA; len: 11; abundance: once; v_gene: TRBV25-1; j_gene: TRBJ2-7; CDR3aa: CASRRIYEQYF; CDR3nt: TGTGCCAGCAGGCGGATTTACGAGCAGTACTTC
d_gene: NA; len: 17; abundance: NA; v_gene: TRBV7-9; j_gene: TRBJ2-6; CDR3aa: CASSFRDINSGANGLTF; CDR3nt: TGTGCCAGCAGCTTCCGGGACATTAACTCTGGGGCCAACGGCCTGACTTTC
d_gene: TRBD1; len: 14; abundance: NA; v_gene: TRBV2; j_gene: TRBJ1-5; CDR3aa: CASKDRVSNQPQHF; CDR3nt: TGTGCCAGCAAGGACAGGGTCAGCAATCAGCCCCAGCATTTT
d_gene: TRBD1; len: 15; abundance: NA; v_gene: TRBV5-4; j_gene: TRBJ1-1; CDR3aa: CASSHGGTGNTEAFF; CDR3nt: TGTGCCAGCAGCCATGGGGGGACAGGGAACACTGAAGCTTTCTTT
d_gene: TRBD1; len: 13; abundance: NA; v_gene: TRBV10-3; j_gene: TRBJ2-7; CDR3aa: CAIGRQGTDEQYF; CDR3nt: TGTGCCATCGGAAGACAGGGTACCGACGAGCAGTACTTC
d_gene: NA; len: 16; abundance: NA; v_gene: TRBV27; j_gene: TRBJ2-4; CDR3aa: CASSPPLGSAKNIQYF; CDR3nt: TGTGCCAGCAGTCCTCCTCTCGGGAGTGCCAAAAACATTCAGTACTTC
d_gene: TRBD1; len: 13; abundance: NA; v_gene: TRBV30; j_gene: TRBJ2-7; CDR3aa: CAWGGTDLYEQYF; CDR3nt: TGTGCCTGGGGTGGGACAGACCTCTACGAGCAGTACTTC
d_gene: NA; len: 15; abundance: once; v_gene: TRBV9; j_gene: TRBJ2-3; CDR3aa: CASSGQSEGTDTQYF; CDR3nt: TGTGCCAGCAGCGGACAAAGTGAAGGCACAGATACGCAGTATTTT
d_gene: TRBD1; len: 16; abundance: NA; v_gene: TRBV5-6; j_gene: TRBJ1-5; CDR3aa: CASSLGTGNGNQPQHF; CDR3nt: TGTGCCAGCAGCTTGGGGACAGGTAACGGCAATCAGCCCCAGCATTTT
d_gene: NA; len: 13; abundance: NA; v_gene: TRBV10-3; j_gene: TRBJ2-3; CDR3aa: CAILGHLTDTQYF; CDR3nt: TGTGCCATCTTGGGACATCTCACAGATACGCAGTATTTT
d_gene: NA; len: 13; abundance: NA; v_gene: TRBV9; j_gene: TRBJ2-1; CDR3aa: CASSAGLHNEQFF; CDR3nt: TGTGCCAGCAGCGCGGGACTCCACAATGAGCAGTTCTTC
d_gene: NA; len: 13; abundance: NA; v_gene: TRBV27; j_gene: TRBJ1-1; CDR3aa: CASSLKAGTEAFF; CDR3nt: TGTGCCAGCAGTTTAAAGGCAGGCACTGAAGCTTTCTTT
d_gene: NA; len: 15; abundance: NA; v_gene: TRBV9; j_gene: TRBJ1-2; CDR3aa: CASSRGGAHDYGYTF; CDR3nt: TGTGCCAGCAGCAGAGGGGGGGCGCATGACTATGGCTACACCTTC
d_gene: NA; len: 15; abundance: NA; v_gene: TRBV7-6; j_gene: TRBJ1-3; CDR3aa: CASSLNRNSGNTIYF; CDR3nt: TGTGCCAGCAGCTTGAACAGAAACTCTGGAAACACCATATATTTT
d_gene: NA; len: 16; abundance: NA; v_gene: TRBV9; j_gene: TRBJ2-7; CDR3aa: CASSRGGGQDYYEQYF; CDR3nt: TGTGCCAGCAGCCGGGGGGGTGGACAGGACTACTACGAGCAGTACTTC
d_gene: NA; len: 14; abundance: NA; v_gene: TRBV9; j_gene: TRBJ1-5; CDR3aa: CASSVGGQFQPQHF; CDR3nt: TGTGCCAGCAGCGTAGGGGGACAATTTCAGCCCCAGCATTTT
d_gene: TRBD1; len: 16; abundance: once; v_gene: TRBV5-1; j_gene: TRBJ1-2; CDR3aa: CASSSRVTGGTYGYTF; CDR3nt: TGCGCCAGCAGCTCCAGAGTGACAGGGGGGACCTATGGCTACACCTTC
d_gene: NA; len: 13; abundance: NA; v_gene: TRBV15; j_gene: TRBJ1-4; CDR3aa: CATSRETGEKLFF; CDR3nt: TGTGCCACCAGCAGAGAAACGGGGGAAAAACTGTTTTTT
d_gene: NA; len: 18; abundance: NA; v_gene: TRBV7-6; j_gene: TRBJ1-3; CDR3aa: CASSPKPGRGLSGNTIYF; CDR3nt: TGTGCCAGCAGCCCCAAGCCAGGGCGGGGGCTCTCTGGAAACACCATATATTTT
d_gene: NA; len: 14; abundance: NA; v_gene: TRBV7-7; j_gene: TRBJ2-2; CDR3aa: CASSLSGRLGELFF; CDR3nt: TGTGCTAGCAGCTTATCCGGGAGACTCGGGGAGCTGTTTTTT